These 30 T cell receptor beta chains were all obtained from the same sample, sequenced in a study of shared clonotypes between healthy human individuals. Measured with immunoSEQ multiplex PCR; TCRdb has only the in-frame clones, and not every one. The table records 760,000 or so clones, roughly 96% of them present only once. Terminally differentiated effector memory CD45RA+ cells were left out of the naive CD8 fraction, which was CD45RO-negative and positively selected for CCR7. Material for sequencing was naive CD8+ T cells sorted from blood. These receptors all stem from a man aged 30-40 years in good health.

The J gene is TRBJ2-6, the V gene TRBV4-1, with unresolved D. Germline assignment: CDR1 MGHRA and CDR2 YSYEKL. Trimming cost V 0 bases and J 0 bases, with 9 bases left between them. The CDR3 consists of 17 residues. The CDR3 DNA reads as TGCGCCAGCAGCCAAGATGGGCCAATCTCTGGGGCCAACGTCCTGACTTTC. Protein: CASSQDGPISGANVLTF.

This chain links TRBV7-9 with TRBJ2-7, with D perhaps TRBD2 (6 bases). V was clipped by 3 bases and J by 5 bases, with 14 bases between them. This CDR3 comprises 14 residues. CDR1 and CDR2 from the germline V gene are SEHNR and FQNEAQ (reference sequence). CDR3 loop: CASSFRGGLDEQYF. CDR3 DNA sequence: TGTGCCAGCAGCTTTCGTGGGGGGTTAGACGAGCAGTACTTC.

This rearrangement joins TRBV29-1 to TRBJ2-7; D tentatively fits TRBD1 or TRBD2 (5 bases each). This CDR3 has 12 amino acids. V was pared by 4 bases and J by 3 bases, with 10 bases between. In germline, CDR1 is SQVTM, CDR2 ANQGSEA. In DNA, the CDR3 is TGCAGCGTTGGGGGGTTAGGCTACGAGCAGTACTTC. As protein: CSVGGLGYEQYF.

V is TRBV4-1 and J is TRBJ2-1, with 9 bases matching TRBD2. The CDR3 extends over 17 amino acids. Germline CDR1 and CDR2: MGHRA and YSYEKL. V shed 0 bases, J shed 5 bases, and the junction held 8 bases outside the gene matches. The CDR3 here is CASSQDGAGGLNNEQFF. The CDR3 region has the DNA TGCGCCAGCAGCCAAGATGGAGCGGGAGGACTCAACAATGAGCAGTTCTTC.

This chain links TRBV7-8 with TRBJ2-1; 8 bases are shared with TRBD2. The trim removed 0 bases at V and 5 bases at J, leaving 6 bases unmatched. This CDR3 contains 16 residues. Per the germline V gene, CDR1 is SGHVS and CDR2 is FQNEAQ. Here the CDR3 DNA reads TGTGCCAGCAGCTTAGCCCCTAGCGGGTGGAACAATGAGCAGTTCTTC. This translates into CASSLAPSGWNNEQFF.

The chain combines TRBV19 with TRBJ2-3; the match to TRBD2 covers 7 bases. Losses at the gene ends were 4 bases for V and 2 bases for J; bases not matched to a gene: 6. There are 15 residues in the CDR3. Germline-derived CDR1 and CDR2 are LNHDA and SQIVND (reference sequence). The CDR3 region is CASSTISGFTDTQYF. In DNA, the CDR3 is TGTGCCAGTAGTACCATTAGCGGGTTCACAGATACGCAGTATTTT.

V and J are TRBV6-1 and TRBJ1-1; D unclear. The CDR3 runs 15 residues. The germline V gene has CDR1 MNHNS and CDR2 SASEGT. Trimming left V 2 bases short and J 0 bases short, with 10 bases between. The CDR3 DNA reads as TGTGCCAGCAGTGAATATCGCTGGATGAACACTGAAGCTTTCTTT. This encodes CASSEYRWMNTEAFF.

The V call is TRBV2, the J call TRBJ2-6; TRBD1 agrees at 8 bases. J gave up 3 bases and V 9 bases, and 7 bases lay outside the gene matches. The CDR3 has 15 amino acids. The V gene's germline CDR1 is SNHLY and CDR2 FYNNEI. In DNA form, the CDR3 reads TGTGCCAGTGACAGGGGTGAGGGTGGGGCCAACGTCCTGACTTTC. Its translation: CASDRGEGGANVLTF.

This chain uses TRBV5-6 with TRBJ2-5; D is uncertain. This CDR3 has 13 residues. CDR1 and CDR2 from the germline V gene are SGHDT and YYEEEE. V lost 7 bases and J 1 base, leaving 11 bases between the germline ends. The CDR3 loop is CASQKEFQETQYF. In DNA form, the CDR3 reads TGTGCCAGCCAAAAGGAATTCCAAGAGACCCAGTACTTC.

This chain joins TRBV29-1 and TRBJ2-7; the match to TRBD1 covers 8 bases. With 2 bases clipped from V and 7 bases from J, the junction kept 7 bases outside the gene matches. CDR3 length: 13 residues. CDR1 and CDR2 from the germline V gene are SQVTM and ANQGSEA. The CDR3 reads CSVESQGAREQYF. Written as DNA, the CDR3 is TGCAGCGTTGAATCTCAGGGGGCCCGAGAGCAGTACTTC.

The genes are TRBV5-6 and TRBJ2-6; 11 bases map to TRBD1. The CDR3 contains 18 residues. V dropped 4 bases and J dropped 2; count of bases not matched to a gene: 8. Germline V gene sequence: CDR1 SGHDT, CDR2 YYEEEE. CDR3 DNA: TGTGCCAGCAGCCCCCGGGGGACAGGGGGGACTGGGGCCAACGTCCTGACTTTC. This encodes CASSPRGTGGTGANVLTF. The variable domain in full, completed from reference TRBV5-6 and TRBJ2-6, reads DAGVTQSPTHLIKTRGQQVTLRCSPKSGHDTVSWYQQALGQGPQFIFQYYEEEERQRGNFPDRFSGHQFPNYSSELNVNALLLGDSALYLCASSPRGTGGTGANVLTFGAGSRLTVL.

The chain employs TRBV27 and TRBJ1-5, with a tentative D call TRBD1 (5 bases). The germline V gene encodes CDR1 MNHEY and CDR2 SMNVEV (reference sequence). V was trimmed by 6 bases and J by 0 bases, leaving 9 bases between them. The CDR3 is made up of 14 amino acids. This CDR3 reads CASSDSDSNQPQHF. The CDR3 region has the DNA TGTGCCAGCAGCGACAGTGATAGCAATCAGCCCCAGCATTTT.

The CDR3 DNA follows: TGTGCCAGCACAAAAGACTCGTCCTACAATGAGCAGTTCTTC. It is translated as CASTKDSSYNEQFF. The chain links TRBV27 to TRBJ2-1; D gene unclear. Trimming removed 7 bases from V and 1 base from J, with 11 bases in between. The CDR3 covers 14 residues. CDR1 and CDR2 (germline): MNHEY, SMNVEV (reference sequence).

Details on this clone: Within the sample, other DNA sequences also encode this same CDR3. This chain connects TRBV4-1 to TRBJ2-7; D is ambiguous. There are 13 residues in the CDR3. Germline CDR1 and CDR2: MGHRA and YSYEKL. Trimming cost V 1 base and J 0 bases, with 4 bases left between them. In nucleotides, the CDR3 is TGCGCCAGCAGCCAAGTAAGCTCCTACGAGCAGTACTTC. Translated, it gives CASSQVSSYEQYF.

The V and J genes are TRBV27 and TRBJ2-7, with 9 bases identical to TRBD2. The J segment lost 3 bases and the V segment lost 2 bases, leaving 8 bases of the junction unmatched. Germline loops: CDR1 MNHEY, CDR2 SMNVEV (reference sequence). The CDR3 length is 16 residues. CDR3 loop: CASSLGLAGSLYEQYF. In nucleotides, the CDR3 is TGTGCCAGCAGTTTAGGGCTAGCGGGATCTCTCTACGAGCAGTACTTC.

This clone came up once. CDR3 coding DNA: TGTGCCAGCGGGGATAGCAATCAGCCCCAGCATTTT. Its translation: CASGDSNQPQHF. The genes are TRBV5-5 and TRBJ1-5; no reliable D call. The CDR3 is 12 amino acids. V was pared by 7 bases and J by 0 bases, with 5 bases between. In germline, CDR1 is SGHKS, CDR2 YYEKEE (reference sequence).

The rearrangement links TRBV14 to TRBJ2-1, with D unresolved. V shed 1 base and J shed 5 bases, with 6 bases lying between them. The CDR3 totals 13 residues. CDR1 and CDR2 (germline): SGHDN, FVKESK. The CDR3 sequence is CASSQVRNNEQFF. The CDR3 DNA reads as TGTGCCAGCAGCCAAGTCAGAAACAATGAGCAGTTCTTC.

The rearrangement joins TRBV7-9 to TRBJ1-5; D is uncertain. Germline V gene lookup returns CDR1 SEHNR and CDR2 FQNEAQ (reference sequence). Trimming left V 1 base short and J 16 bases short, with 14 bases between. The CDR3 covers 12 residues. CDR3: CASSLGPSVKHF. The DNA of the CDR3 is TGTGCCAGCAGCTTAGGACCGAGCGTTAAACATTTT.

The J gene is TRBJ2-3, the V gene TRBV18, with 9 bases fitting TRBD2. After removal of 4 bases from V and 1 base from J, the junction contained 18 bases not matched to a gene. This CDR3 has 20 residues. Germline CDR1 reads KGHSH; CDR2 reads LQKENI. In nucleotides, the CDR3 is TGTGCCAGCTCACGAGGGGACAGACTAGCGGAAAAGGTGGGCACAGATACGCAGTATTTT. It codes for CASSRGDRLAEKVGTDTQYF.

The CDR3 is CASSLLGTGLFGEAFF. CDR3 DNA sequence: TGTGCCAGCAGCTTGCTAGGGACAGGGCTTTTTGGTGAAGCTTTCTTT. The chain joins TRBV5-8 to TRBJ1-1; 9 bases match TRBD1. The CDR3 length is 16 residues. Germline CDR1 is SGHTS and CDR2 is YDEGEE. V lost 1 base, J lost 7 bases, and 11 bases stayed unmatched.

This chain links TRBV5-1 with TRBJ1-5; 9 positions match TRBD1. Germline trimming cut 0 bases from V and 3 bases from J; bases unmatched to any gene: 4. The CDR3 extends over 16 amino acids. Germline CDR1 SGHRS, CDR2 YFSETQ. The CDR3 loop reads CASSLGDRETNQPQHF. The CDR3 bases are TGCGCCAGCAGCTTGGGGGACAGGGAAACCAATCAGCCCCAGCATTTT.

The rearrangement uses TRBV5-4 and TRBJ2-3, with 15 positions matching TRBD2. With 6 bases clipped from V and 0 bases from J, the junction kept 5 bases outside the gene matches. This CDR3 has 17 residues. CDR1 and CDR2 from the germline V gene are SGHNT and YYREEE (reference sequence). The CDR3 protein is CASTGLAGGTSTDTQYF. In nucleotides, the CDR3 is TGTGCCAGCACGGGACTAGCGGGAGGAACTAGCACAGATACGCAGTATTTT.

The V call is TRBV29-1, the J call TRBJ2-7, with TRBD1 as a possible D gene (5 bases). Germline V CDR1 and CDR2: SQVTM, ANQGSEA. Trimming took 4 bases from V and 3 from J, leaving 13 bases between them. The CDR3 has 13 residues. The DNA for the CDR3 is TGCAGCGTTGTTAGGGGAACGGACTACGAGCAGTACTTC. Protein product: CSVVRGTDYEQYF.

The rearrangement uses TRBV19 and TRBJ1-5; D call uncertain. The germline V and J ends were trimmed by 5 bases and 5 bases, with 13 bases remaining between them. CDR1 is LNHDA and CDR2 is SQIVND in the germline V gene (reference sequence). The CDR3 has 14 amino acids. The CDR3 bases are TGTGCCAGTAGTCAAGGACCTCTCGATCAGCCCCAGCATTTT. Amino acid sequence: CASSQGPLDQPQHF.

J is TRBJ2-5 and V is TRBV28; possibly TRBD1 for D (6 bases). Trimming took off 6 bases at V and 2 bases at J, with 10 bases between the two ends. The CDR3 length is 13 residues. Looked up from germline, CDR1 is MDHEN and CDR2 is SYDVKM. CDR3 in amino acids: CASRATGQETQYF. DNA for the CDR3: TGTGCCAGCAGGGCGACAGGACAAGAGACCCAGTACTTC.

V usage is TRBV27 and J usage is TRBJ1-5; 7 bases agree with TRBD1. V shed 5 bases, J shed 1 base, and the junction held 8 bases outside the gene matches. The length of the CDR3 is 16 residues. From germline, CDR1 is MNHEY and CDR2 SMNVEV (reference sequence). The DNA of the CDR3 is TGTGCCAGCAGTCCAGCTTGGACAGGAAGCAATCAGCCCCAGCATTTT. Residues: CASSPAWTGSNQPQHF.

This clone was counted a few times. V gene TRBV6-5 combines with J gene TRBJ2-3; TRBD2 agrees at 8 bases. V was clipped by 5 bases and J by 4 bases; unmatched bases: 8. This CDR3 is built from 15 residues. The germline gives CDR1 MNHEY, CDR2 SVGAGI. The CDR3 is CASSRSGSGADTQYF. In DNA form, the CDR3 reads TGTGCCAGCAGTCGAAGCGGGAGTGGGGCAGATACGCAGTATTTT.

The rearrangement uses TRBV11-2 and TRBJ2-5; maybe TRBD2 (5 bases). CDR1 is SGHAT and CDR2 is FQNNGV in the germline V gene. Trimming took 2 bases from V and 5 from J, leaving 15 bases between them. CDR3 length: 15 amino acids. This chain's CDR3 is CASSLFGVGLETQYF. In nucleotides, the CDR3 is TGTGCCAGCAGCTTATTCGGGGTTGGATTGGAGACCCAGTACTTC.

This chain joins TRBV7-2 and TRBJ2-7; 11 nucleotides agree with TRBD2. The germline gives CDR1 SGHTA, CDR2 FQGNSA. The CDR3 runs to 16 residues. The ends lost 5 bases at V and 0 bases at J; junction bases unmatched: 6. The DNA of the CDR3 is TGTGCCAGCAGCACCCTAACTAGCGGGAGCTCCTACGAGCAGTACTTC. Translating gives CASSTLTSGSSYEQYF.

The chain carries TRBV27 and TRBJ2-2; D perhaps matches TRBD1 (6 bases). Trimming left V 6 bases short and J 0 bases short, with 14 bases between. The CDR3 has 16 residues. Germline V gene sequence: CDR1 MNHEY, CDR2 SMNVEV (reference sequence). The CDR3 loop reads CASSRLGGPNTGELFF. In nucleotides, the CDR3 is TGTGCCAGCAGCCGCCTAGGGGGTCCGAACACCGGGGAGCTGTTTTTT.